This TCR beta chain was documented in a study of cytomegalovirus exposure and HLA in healthy donors. The V segment lost 4 bases and the J segment 6 bases; nucleotides outside the gene matches: 6. Germline V CDR1 and CDR2: SNHLY, FYNNEI. CDR3 length: 15 amino acids. PCR employed 60 Vbeta and 13 Jbeta primers. TCRdb's copy holds only in-frame clones and misses some; the assay was immunoSEQ multiplex PCR. The sample includes about 130,000 clones, over 70% of them seen just once. Sequencing was done on a sample of PBMCs. This clonotype was obtained from a man aged 40-49 years in good health and CMV-seronegative. The V and J genes are TRBV2 and TRBJ2-3; 11 nucleotides agree with TRBD2. The CDR3 protein is CASSVQLAGEDTQYF. The CDR3 nucleotides read TGTGCCAGCAGTGTCCAACTAGCGGGGGAGGATACGCAGTATTTT.